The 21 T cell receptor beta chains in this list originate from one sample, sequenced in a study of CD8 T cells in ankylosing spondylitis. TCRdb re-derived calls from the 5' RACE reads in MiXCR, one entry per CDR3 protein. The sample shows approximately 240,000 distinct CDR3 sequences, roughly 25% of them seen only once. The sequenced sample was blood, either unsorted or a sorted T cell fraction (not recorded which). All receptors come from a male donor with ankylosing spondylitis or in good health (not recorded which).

In DNA, the CDR3 is TGCAGTGCTTACCCGGCAATCCTCTCGGGGCCCACAGATACGCAGTATTTT. This gives the protein CSAYPAILSGPTDTQYF. The chain combines TRBV20-1 with TRBJ2-3; D is tentatively TRBD1 or TRBD2 (5 bases each). CDR3 length: 17 residues. Germline-derived CDR1 and CDR2 are DFQATT and SNEGSKA (reference sequence). V lost 5 bases to trimming and J lost 2 bases, with 23 bases between them.

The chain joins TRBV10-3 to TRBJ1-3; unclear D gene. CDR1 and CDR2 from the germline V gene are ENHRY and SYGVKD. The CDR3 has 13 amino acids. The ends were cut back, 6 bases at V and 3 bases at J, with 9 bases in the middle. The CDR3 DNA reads TGTGCCATCAGCACTCTTCTTGGAAACACCATATATTTT. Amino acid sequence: CAISTLLGNTIYF.

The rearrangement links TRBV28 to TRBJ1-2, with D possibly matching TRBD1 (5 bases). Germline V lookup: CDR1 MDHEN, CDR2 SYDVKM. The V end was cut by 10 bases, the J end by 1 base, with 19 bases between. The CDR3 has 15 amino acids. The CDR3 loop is CATSLWGGSNYGYTF. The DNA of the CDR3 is TGTGCCACCTCCCTGTGGGGGGGAAGTAACTATGGCTACACCTTC.

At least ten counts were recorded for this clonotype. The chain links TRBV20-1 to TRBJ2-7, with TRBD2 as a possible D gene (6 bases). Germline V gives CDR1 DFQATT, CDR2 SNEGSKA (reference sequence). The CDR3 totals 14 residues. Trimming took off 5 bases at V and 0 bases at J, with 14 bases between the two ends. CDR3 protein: CSALGTATSYEQYF. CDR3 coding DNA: TGCAGTGCTCTGGGGACTGCCACCTCCTACGAGCAGTACTTC.

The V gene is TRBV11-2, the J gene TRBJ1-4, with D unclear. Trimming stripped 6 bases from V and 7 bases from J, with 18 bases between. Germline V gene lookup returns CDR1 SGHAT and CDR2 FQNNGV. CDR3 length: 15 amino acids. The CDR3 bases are TGTGCCAGCAGTCGATCCCGGGTCCGTGGTGAAAAACTGTTTTTT. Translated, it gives CASSRSRVRGEKLFF.

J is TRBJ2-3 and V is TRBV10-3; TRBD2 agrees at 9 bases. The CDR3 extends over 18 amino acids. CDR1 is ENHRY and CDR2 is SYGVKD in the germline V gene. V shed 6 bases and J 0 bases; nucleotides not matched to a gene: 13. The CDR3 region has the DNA TGTGCCATCAGCGATACGAGCGGGGGGTCAACTAGCACAGATACGCAGTATTTT. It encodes CAISDTSGGSTSTDTQYF.

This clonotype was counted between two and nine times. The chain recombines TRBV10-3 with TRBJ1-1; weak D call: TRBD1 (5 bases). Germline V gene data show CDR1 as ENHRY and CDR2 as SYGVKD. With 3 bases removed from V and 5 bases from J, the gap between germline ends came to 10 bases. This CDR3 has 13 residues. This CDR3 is CAISDGRETEAFF. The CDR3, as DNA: TGTGCCATCAGTGATGGCAGGGAGACTGAAGCTTTCTTT.

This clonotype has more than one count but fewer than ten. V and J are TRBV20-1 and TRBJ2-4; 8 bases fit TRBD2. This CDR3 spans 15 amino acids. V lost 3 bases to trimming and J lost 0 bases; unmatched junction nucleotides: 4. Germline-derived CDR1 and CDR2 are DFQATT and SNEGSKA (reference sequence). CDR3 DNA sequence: TGCAGTGCTAGTAGCGGGGTGATAGCCAAAAACATTCAGTACTTC. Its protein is CSASSGVIAKNIQYF.

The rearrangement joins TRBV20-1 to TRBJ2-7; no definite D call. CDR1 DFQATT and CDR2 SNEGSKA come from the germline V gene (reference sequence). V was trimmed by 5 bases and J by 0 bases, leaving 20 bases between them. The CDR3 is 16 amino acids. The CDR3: CSAYIPRGVSSYEQYF. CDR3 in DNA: TGCAGTGCTTACATTCCGCGCGGAGTCAGCTCCTACGAGCAGTACTTC.

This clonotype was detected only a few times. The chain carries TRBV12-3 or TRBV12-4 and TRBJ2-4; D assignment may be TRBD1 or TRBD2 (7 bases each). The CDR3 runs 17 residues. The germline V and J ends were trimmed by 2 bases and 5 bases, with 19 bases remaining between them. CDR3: CASSLRPGRGGENIQYF. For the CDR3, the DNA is TGTGCCAGCAGTTTACGTCCTGGCAGGGGGGGGGAAAACATTCAGTACTTC.

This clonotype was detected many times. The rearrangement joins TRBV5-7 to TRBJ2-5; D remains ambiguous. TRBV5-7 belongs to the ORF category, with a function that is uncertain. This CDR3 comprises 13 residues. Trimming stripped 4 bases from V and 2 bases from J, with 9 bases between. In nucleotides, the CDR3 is TGTGCCAGCAGCACTGGGCCTCAAGAGACCCAGTACTTC. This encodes CASSTGPQETQYF.

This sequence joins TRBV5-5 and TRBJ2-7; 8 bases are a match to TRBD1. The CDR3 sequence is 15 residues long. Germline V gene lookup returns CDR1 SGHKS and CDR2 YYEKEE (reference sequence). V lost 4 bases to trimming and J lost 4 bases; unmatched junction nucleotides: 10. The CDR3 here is CASSLVWDRNYEQYF. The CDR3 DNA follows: TGTGCCAGCAGCCTGGTCTGGGACAGGAATTACGAGCAGTACTTC.

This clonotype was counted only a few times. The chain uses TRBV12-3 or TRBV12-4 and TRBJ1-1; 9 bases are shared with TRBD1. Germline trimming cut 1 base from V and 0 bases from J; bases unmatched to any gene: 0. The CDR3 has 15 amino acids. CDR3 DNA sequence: TGTGCCAGCAGTTTAGGGACAGGGGTGAACACTGAAGCTTTCTTT. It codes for CASSLGTGVNTEAFF.

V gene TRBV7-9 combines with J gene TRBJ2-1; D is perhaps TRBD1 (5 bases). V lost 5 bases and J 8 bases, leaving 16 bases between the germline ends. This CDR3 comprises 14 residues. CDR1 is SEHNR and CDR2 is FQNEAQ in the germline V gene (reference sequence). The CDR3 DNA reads TGTGCCAGCAGCCTTCGGGCAGGGTTCGATGAGCAGTTCTTC. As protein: CASSLRAGFDEQFF.

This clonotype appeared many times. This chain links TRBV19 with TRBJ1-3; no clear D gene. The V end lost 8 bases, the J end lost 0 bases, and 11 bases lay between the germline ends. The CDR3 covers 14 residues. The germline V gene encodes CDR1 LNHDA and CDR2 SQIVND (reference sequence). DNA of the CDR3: TGTGCCAGTTCGGACTCGAGCTCTGGAAACACCATATATTTT. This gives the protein CASSDSSSGNTIYF.

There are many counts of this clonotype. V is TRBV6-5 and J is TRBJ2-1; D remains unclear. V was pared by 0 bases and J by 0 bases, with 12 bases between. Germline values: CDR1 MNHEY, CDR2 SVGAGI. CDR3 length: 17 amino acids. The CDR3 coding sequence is TGTGCCAGCAGTTACTCTGGGCGGTCAAGCTCCTACAATGAGCAGTTCTTC. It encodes CASSYSGRSSSYNEQFF.

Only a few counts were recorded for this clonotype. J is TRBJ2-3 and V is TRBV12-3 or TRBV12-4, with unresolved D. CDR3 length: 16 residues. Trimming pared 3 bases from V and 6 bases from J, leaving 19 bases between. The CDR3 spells CASSFYPGLVRDTQYF. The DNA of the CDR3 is TGTGCCAGCAGTTTCTACCCGGGCCTGGTCAGGGATACGCAGTATTTT.

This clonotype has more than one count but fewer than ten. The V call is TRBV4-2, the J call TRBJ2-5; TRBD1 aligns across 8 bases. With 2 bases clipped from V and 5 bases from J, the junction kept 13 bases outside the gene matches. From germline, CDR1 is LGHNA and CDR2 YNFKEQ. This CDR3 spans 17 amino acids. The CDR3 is CASSQNRDRSGRETQYF. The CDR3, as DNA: TGTGCCAGCAGCCAAAACCGGGACAGGAGCGGTCGTGAGACCCAGTACTTC.

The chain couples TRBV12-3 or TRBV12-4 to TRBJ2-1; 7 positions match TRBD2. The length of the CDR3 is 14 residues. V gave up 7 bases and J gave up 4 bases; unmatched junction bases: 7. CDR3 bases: TGTGCCAGCACCCCGGGACTACCTTACAATGAGCAGTTCTTC. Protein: CASTPGLPYNEQFF.

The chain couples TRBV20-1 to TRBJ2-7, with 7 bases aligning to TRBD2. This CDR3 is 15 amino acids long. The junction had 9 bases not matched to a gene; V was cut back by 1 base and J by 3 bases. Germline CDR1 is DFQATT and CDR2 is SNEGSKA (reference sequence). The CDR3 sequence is CSARAPGGFSYEQYF. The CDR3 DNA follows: TGCAGTGCTAGAGCTCCCGGGGGGTTCAGCTACGAGCAGTACTTC.

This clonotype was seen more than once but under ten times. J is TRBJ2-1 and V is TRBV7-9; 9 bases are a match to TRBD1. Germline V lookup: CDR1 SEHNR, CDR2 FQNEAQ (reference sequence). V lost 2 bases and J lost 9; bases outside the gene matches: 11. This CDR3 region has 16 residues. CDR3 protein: CASSLSGDRVSSEQFF. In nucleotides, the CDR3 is TGTGCCAGCAGCTTATCTGGGGACAGGGTCAGCAGTGAGCAGTTCTTC.